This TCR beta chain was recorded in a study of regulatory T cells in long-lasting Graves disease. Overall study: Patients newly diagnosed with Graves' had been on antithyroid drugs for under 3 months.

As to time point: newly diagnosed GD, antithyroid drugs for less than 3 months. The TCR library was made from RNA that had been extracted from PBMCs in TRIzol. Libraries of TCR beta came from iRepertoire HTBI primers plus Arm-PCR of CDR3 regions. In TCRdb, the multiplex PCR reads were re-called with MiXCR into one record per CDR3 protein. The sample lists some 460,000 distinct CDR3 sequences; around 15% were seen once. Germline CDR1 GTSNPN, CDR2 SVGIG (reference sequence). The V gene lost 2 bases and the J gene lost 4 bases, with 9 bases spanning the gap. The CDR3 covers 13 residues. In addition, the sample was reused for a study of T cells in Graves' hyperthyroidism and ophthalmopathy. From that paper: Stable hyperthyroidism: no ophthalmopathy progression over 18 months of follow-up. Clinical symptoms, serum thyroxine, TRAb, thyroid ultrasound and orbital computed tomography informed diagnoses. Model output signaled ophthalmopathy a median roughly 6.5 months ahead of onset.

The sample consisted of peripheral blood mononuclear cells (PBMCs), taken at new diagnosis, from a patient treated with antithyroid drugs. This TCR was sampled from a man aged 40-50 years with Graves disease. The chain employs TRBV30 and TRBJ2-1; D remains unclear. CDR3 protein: CAWSYRVYNEQFF. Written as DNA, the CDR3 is TGTGCCTGGAGTTATAGGGTGTACAATGAGCAGTTCTTC.